This T cell receptor beta chain appears in the sequencing data of a study of T cells in narcolepsy. Findings of the study overall: Healthy controls reportedly lacked the autoreactive clonotypes serially found in patients' blood.

Method: immunoSEQ multiplex PCR; TCRdb's copy keeps in-frame clones and lacks some. This table has fewer than 40,000 clones, roughly 87% appearing once. This CDR3 has 13 residues. Trimming shortened V by 6 bases and J by 5 bases, and 14 bases separated the two germline ends. Germline lookup yields CDR1 SGHDT and CDR2 YYEEEE. This clone was observed a single time. Its antigen is currently unknown. This clonotype was sampled from a human donor in good health. This chain joins TRBV5-6 and TRBJ2-5; weak D call: TRBD2 (6 bases). Source material: memory (CD45RA-) CD4+ T cells from blood. The CDR3 DNA follows: TGTGCCAGCACCTCATATCGGGGGGAGACCCAGTACTTC. This translates into CASTSYRGETQYF.